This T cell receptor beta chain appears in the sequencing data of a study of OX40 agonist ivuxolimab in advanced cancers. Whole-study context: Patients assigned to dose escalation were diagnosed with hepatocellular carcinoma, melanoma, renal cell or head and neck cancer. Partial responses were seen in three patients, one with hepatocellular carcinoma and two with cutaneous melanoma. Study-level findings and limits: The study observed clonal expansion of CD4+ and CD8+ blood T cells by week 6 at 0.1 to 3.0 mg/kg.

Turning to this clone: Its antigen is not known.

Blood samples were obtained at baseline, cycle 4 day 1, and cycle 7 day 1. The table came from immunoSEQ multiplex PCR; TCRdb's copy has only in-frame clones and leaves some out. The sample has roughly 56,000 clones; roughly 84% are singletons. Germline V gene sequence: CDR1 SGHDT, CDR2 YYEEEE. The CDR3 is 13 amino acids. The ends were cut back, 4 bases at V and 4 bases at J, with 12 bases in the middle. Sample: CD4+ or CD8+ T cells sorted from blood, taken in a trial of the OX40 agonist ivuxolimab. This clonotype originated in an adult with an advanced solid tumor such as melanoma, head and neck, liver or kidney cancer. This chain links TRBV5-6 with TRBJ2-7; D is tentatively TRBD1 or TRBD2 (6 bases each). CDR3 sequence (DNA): TGTGCCAGCAGCCTGGGGGGCGGGTACGAGCAGTACTTC. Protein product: CASSLGGGYEQYF.